This passage covers 26 T cell receptor beta chains from one sample sequenced in a study of blood T cell repertoires in COVID-19 (dated by TCRdb to about 2020). To prepare the library, the immunoSEQ multiplex PCR assay was applied. TCRdb carries this immuneACCESS record with in-frame sequences only. Its versions omit some clonotypes, under half of them owing to an unresolved V gene in the studies checked, with the rest unexplained. Present in this sample are over 200,000 clones, 80% to 95% of which were seen just once. The ten largest clonotypes hold around 0.84% of the sample. Sequenced: peripheral blood. The receptors were gathered from a man in his sixties with COVID-19, enrolled during active disease.

The chain employs TRBV18 and TRBJ2-7, with D uncertain. Germline lookup yields CDR1 KGHSH and CDR2 LQKENI. V shed 1 base and J shed 2 bases, with 15 bases lying between them. The CDR3 extends over 16 amino acids. CDR3 region: CASSPLEALLPYEQYF. Written as DNA, the CDR3 is TGTGCCAGCTCACCACTTGAAGCTCTCCTTCCCTACGAGCAGTACTTC.

This chain connects TRBV11-3 to TRBJ1-3; tentatively, D is TRBD1 (6 bases). Per germline, CDR1 SGHNT and CDR2 YENEEA. The CDR3 consists of 14 residues. V gave up 3 bases and J gave up 2 bases, with 8 bases separating them. CDR3 coding DNA: TGTGCCAGCAGCTTCGCAGGGGCTGGAAACACCATATATTTT. Its protein is CASSFAGAGNTIYF.

The chain combines TRBV9 with TRBJ1-6; D might be TRBD1 (6 bases). The germline gives CDR1 SGDLS, CDR2 YYNGEE. With 4 bases removed from V and 8 bases from J, the gap between germline ends came to 13 bases. The CDR3 is 14 amino acids. The CDR3 spells CASSPEDRYSPLHF. The CDR3 region has the DNA TGTGCCAGCAGCCCCGAGGACAGATATTCACCCCTCCACTTT.

This sequence joins TRBV2 and TRBJ1-4; 9 positions agree with TRBD1. CDR1 is SNHLY, CDR2 FYNNEI, per germline. The CDR3 totals 16 residues. V was pared by 7 bases and J by 3 bases, with 9 bases of the junction left unmatched. The CDR3 loop reads CASNPQGASANEKLFF. DNA of the CDR3: TGTGCCAGCAACCCACAGGGGGCGTCGGCTAATGAAAAACTGTTTTTT.

The chain is built from TRBV4-2 and TRBJ1-2; D is undetermined. The length of the CDR3 is 17 residues. Trimming took off 0 bases at V and 0 bases at J, with 14 bases between the two ends. Germline CDR1 LGHNA, CDR2 YNFKEQ. CDR3: CASSQDQERGTNYGYTF. CDR3 in DNA: TGTGCCAGCAGCCAAGATCAGGAGCGGGGTACTAACTATGGCTACACCTTC.

This clone appeared once. This sequence joins TRBV6-2 or TRBV6-3 and TRBJ1-2, with unresolved D. Trimming took off 0 bases at V and 6 bases at J, with 8 bases between the two ends. Germline values: CDR1 MNHEY, CDR2 SVGEGT. CDR3 length: 13 residues. In DNA form, the CDR3 reads TGTGCCAGCAGTTACTCGGGGAGAGATGGCTACACCTTC. It is translated as CASSYSGRDGYTF.

The genes are TRBV5-1 and TRBJ2-1; 8 bases are shared with TRBD2. The germline CDR1 and CDR2 sequences are SGHRS and YFSETQ. This CDR3 region has 15 residues. Germline trimming cut 0 bases from V and 6 bases from J; bases unmatched to any gene: 5. The CDR3 loop reads CASSLGGTRVNEQFF. The CDR3 bases are TGCGCCAGCAGCTTGGGCGGGACTAGGGTCAATGAGCAGTTCTTC.

This sequence joins TRBV10-2 and TRBJ1-1; D perhaps matches TRBD1 (6 bases). The CDR3 has 17 amino acids. Germline V gene sequence: CDR1 WSHSY, CDR2 SAAADI. Trimming stripped 3 bases from V and 1 base from J, with 18 bases between. This CDR3 is CASSDPSLDSGNTEAFF. CDR3 nucleotides: TGCGCCAGCAGTGATCCTTCTTTGGACAGCGGGAACACTGAAGCTTTCTTT.

The V call is TRBV5-1, the J call TRBJ2-3; D is possibly TRBD1 (5 bases). This CDR3 contains 16 residues. The V gene's germline CDR1 is SGHRS and CDR2 YFSETQ. V was cut by 0 bases and J by 5 bases, with 16 bases left in between. The CDR3 region is CASSLAESGQVDTQYF. The CDR3 bases are TGCGCCAGCAGCTTGGCAGAATCAGGGCAGGTAGATACGCAGTATTTT.

The genes are TRBV19 and TRBJ2-5, with D maybe TRBD2 (6 bases). V dropped 3 bases and J dropped 1 base, with 12 bases sitting between them. This CDR3 is 15 amino acids long. CDR1 and CDR2 from the germline V gene are LNHDA and SQIVND (reference sequence). The CDR3 sequence: CASSISGTSQETQYF. In DNA, the CDR3 is TGTGCCAGTAGTATTTCCGGGACTTCCCAAGAGACCCAGTACTTC.

This rearrangement joins TRBV2 to TRBJ2-7; 8 bases are a match to TRBD1. The junction had 14 bases not matched to a gene; V was cut back by 8 bases and J by 5 bases. This CDR3 region has 15 residues. Germline V gives CDR1 SNHLY, CDR2 FYNNEI. CDR3 sequence (DNA): TGTGCCAGCCAAACGACAGGGGTCCAAGGCCACGAGCAGTACTTC. Translating gives CASQTTGVQGHEQYF.

For this clone: At the DNA level, this CDR3 is encoded by other sequences in the same sample as well. J is TRBJ2-2 and V is TRBV2; no clear D gene. This CDR3 has 13 amino acids. Trimming stripped 1 base from V and 4 bases from J, with 4 bases between. Germline loops: CDR1 SNHLY, CDR2 FYNNEI. The CDR3 region has the DNA TGTGCCAGCAGTGAAGAGAGCACCGGGGAGCTGTTTTTT. It yields the protein CASSEESTGELFF. Full variable domain (remainder filled in from reference TRBV2 and TRBJ2-2): EPEVTQTPSHQVTQMGQEVILRCVPISNHLYFYWYRQILGQKVEFLVSFYNNEISEKSEIFDDQFSVERPDGSNFTLKIRSTKLEDSAMYFCASSEESTGELFFGEGSRLTVL.

The chain has TRBV18 and TRBJ1-2; 10 positions match TRBD1. The CDR3 extends over 13 amino acids. V was clipped by 3 bases and J by 6 bases; unmatched bases: 1. Germline V CDR1 and CDR2: KGHSH, LQKENI. CDR3 protein: CASSPGQGHGYTF. The CDR3 nucleotides read TGTGCCAGCTCACCGGGACAGGGGCATGGCTACACCTTC.

This chain links TRBV21-1 with TRBJ2-7; the DNA was not used to check the table's D call, TRBD2. TRBV21-1 is tagged as a pseudogene. This CDR3 has 15 amino acids. CDR3 DNA sequence: TGTGCCAGCAGCATGGCAGCCTCGGGCTCCTACGAGCAGTACTTC. This gives the protein CASSMAASGSYEQYF.

This clone was counted once. The chain uses TRBV18 and TRBJ1-2; D not resolved. The ends were cut back, 3 bases at V and 4 bases at J, with 12 bases in the middle. The germline gives CDR1 KGHSH, CDR2 LQKENI. CDR3 size: 14 residues. The CDR3 region is CASSPAEASYGYTF. CDR3 coding DNA: TGTGCCAGCTCACCGGCGGAGGCGAGCTATGGCTACACCTTC.

The chain joins TRBV2 to TRBJ1-6, with 7 bases identical to TRBD1. Germline V CDR1 and CDR2: SNHLY, FYNNEI. Trimming took 7 bases from V and 9 from J; bases not matched to a gene: 9. The CDR3 sequence is 14 residues long. This CDR3 reads CASNTGTASSPLHF. The CDR3 DNA sequence: TGTGCCAGCAACACCGGGACAGCGAGTTCACCCCTCCACTTT.

The V and J genes are TRBV19 and TRBJ2-2; 7 bases fit TRBD2. The CDR3 is 14 amino acids. Germline V gene data show CDR1 as LNHDA and CDR2 as SQIVND (reference sequence). V was pared by 10 bases and J by 3 bases, with 8 bases of the junction left unmatched. CDR3 protein: CATETSRYTGELFF. The CDR3 DNA sequence: TGTGCCACTGAGACTAGCAGATACACCGGGGAGCTGTTTTTT.

There are a few counts of this clone. The chain combines TRBV7-9 with TRBJ2-1; 7 nucleotides line up with TRBD2. The CDR3 runs 16 residues. V shed 0 bases, J shed 3 bases, and the junction held 5 bases outside the gene matches. Germline loops: CDR1 SEHNR, CDR2 FQNEAQ (reference sequence). CDR3 in DNA: TGTGCCAGCAGCTTAGCCGCGGGGGAGCACTACAATGAGCAGTTCTTC. The encoded protein is CASSLAAGEHYNEQFF.

The chain recombines TRBV6-2 or TRBV6-3 with TRBJ2-7, with D maybe TRBD1 (6 bases). The CDR3 covers 12 residues. V lost 6 bases to trimming and J lost 3 bases, with 9 bases between them. Germline-derived CDR1 and CDR2 are MNHEY and SVGEGT. The CDR3 DNA sequence: TGTGCCAGCAGCGAACAGGGCTACGAGCAGTACTTC. This translates into CASSEQGYEQYF.

The rearrangement joins TRBV19 to TRBJ2-2; D might be TRBD1 (5 bases). Trimming removed 4 bases at V and 5 bases at J, with 8 bases between. From germline, CDR1 is LNHDA and CDR2 SQIVND (reference sequence). This CDR3 contains 13 residues. Here the CDR3 DNA reads TGTGCCAGTAGTACAGGGATGACCGGGGAGCTGTTTTTT. This codes for CASSTGMTGELFF.

This clone was counted once. The rearrangement joins TRBV7-2 to TRBJ1-5; 7 bases map to TRBD1. This CDR3 is 17 amino acids long. Germline V gives CDR1 SGHTA, CDR2 FQGNSA. The junction had 9 bases not matched to a gene; V was cut back by 3 bases and J by 1 base. DNA for the CDR3: TGTGCCAGCAGCTTTGACCAGGGGGGTTTGAGCAATCAGCCCCAGCATTTT. It yields the protein CASSFDQGGLSNQPQHF.

The V call is TRBV11-2, the J call TRBJ1-1; D may be TRBD1 (6 bases). The CDR3 has 15 residues. The germline CDR1 and CDR2 sequences are SGHAT and FQNNGV. The V end lost 5 bases, the J end lost 2 bases, and 15 bases lay between the germline ends. CDR3 coding DNA: TGTGCCAGCAGCACACAGGGTGGCCCTAACACTGAAGCTTTCTTT. Translated, it gives CASSTQGGPNTEAFF.

The sample holds one count of this clone. The gene calls are TRBV28 and TRBJ2-3, with TRBD2 matching over 8 bases. Losses at the gene ends were 6 bases for V and 1 base for J; bases not matched to a gene: 12. This CDR3 comprises 17 residues. CDR1 and CDR2 from the germline V gene are MDHEN and SYDVKM. CDR3 sequence (DNA): TGTGCCAGCAGCTATGGACTAGCCCTTAGCCGCACAGATACGCAGTATTTT. Encoded protein: CASSYGLALSRTDTQYF. The full variable domain, its missing parts supplied by reference TRBV28 and TRBJ2-3, is DVKVTQSSRYLVKRTGEKVFLECVQDMDHENMFWYRQDPGLGLRLIYFSYDVKMKEKGDIPEGYSVSREKKERFSLILESASTNQTSMYLCASSYGLALSRTDTQYFGPGTRLTVL.

The chain carries TRBV28 and TRBJ1-3; D gene ambiguous. CDR1 is MDHEN and CDR2 is SYDVKM in the germline V gene. This CDR3 is 13 amino acids long. With 10 bases removed from V and 0 bases from J, the gap between germline ends came to 10 bases. Here the CDR3 reads CATSDFSGNTIYF. In DNA form, the CDR3 reads TGTGCCACTTCGGACTTCTCTGGAAACACCATATATTTT.

The chain joins TRBV13 to TRBJ1-1, with D possibly matching TRBD1 (6 bases). With 4 bases removed from V and 7 bases from J, the gap between germline ends came to 16 bases. This CDR3 comprises 14 residues. CDR1 PRHDT and CDR2 FYEKMQ come from the germline V gene (reference sequence). CDR3 nucleotides: TGTGCCAGCAGCTCGACCCTGGTGGACAGTGAAGCTTTCTTT. As protein: CASSSTLVDSEAFF.

CDR3 sequence reads: CAIQGSLAGAPLLNSYEQYF. The DNA for the CDR3 is TGTGCCATACAGGGGAGTCTAGCGGGAGCGCCTTTGCTGAACTCCTACGAGCAGTACTTC. V gene TRBV2 combines with J gene TRBJ2-7; 10 bases match TRBD2. The V and J ends lost 10 bases and 0 bases, in that order; junction bases with no gene match: 24. CDR1 is SNHLY, CDR2 FYNNEI, per germline. The CDR3 runs 20 residues.